Given below is one T cell receptor (beta chain) in context. What it recognizes is unknown. These data originate in a study of PD-1 blockade in classical Hodgkin lymphoma. About the study: A 3 mg/kg intravenous dose of nivolumab was received by patients every 2 weeks.

Sequencing used immunoSEQ multiplex PCR; TCRdb keeps in-frame clones, though not all of them. Of some 90,000 clones listed, about 90% are singletons. General study findings and limits: By cycle point C4D1, TCR diversity had risen significantly in CD4+ cells (but not CD8+ cells). There remain no defined causes for the repertoire differences, which possibly reflect disease activity or prior therapy.

Every patient had relapsed following autologous stem cell transplantation, and cohorts differed in brentuximab vedotin exposure. Trimming removed 0 bases from V and 1 base from J, with 9 bases in between. Germline V gene lookup returns CDR1 GTSNPN and CDR2 SVGIG (reference sequence). The CDR3 runs 15 residues. The clonotype originates from a human donor with classical Hodgkin lymphoma. Specimen: peripheral blood mononuclear cells (PBMCs), collected before the second cycle of nivolumab. V and J are TRBV30 and TRBJ2-2; D is uncertain. This chain's CDR3 is CAWSVRTLNTGELFF. The CDR3 bases are TGTGCCTGGAGTGTGCGGACCCTGAACACCGGGGAGCTGTTTTTT.